The clone carrying this TCR beta chain was observed a handful of times. This entry belongs to a study of beta chain features in type 1 diabetes. Of the isolated RNA, all was reverse transcribed, and so the sequenced material was expressed TCRB transcripts. The data were produced by immunoSEQ multiplex PCR, yet TCRdb's version contains in-frame clones alone and is incomplete. The sample comprises hundreds of thousands of clones, 10% to 15% of which are singletons, and around 0.02% rests with the top ten. The CDR3 contains 15 residues. Per germline, CDR1 LNHDA and CDR2 SQIVND (reference sequence). The J segment lost 4 bases and the V segment lost 5 bases, leaving 8 bases of the junction unmatched.

The chain links TRBV19 to TRBJ1-5; 7 bases fit TRBD1. This TCR derives from a man between 18 and 35 years old in good health. Specimen: naive CD4+ T cells from blood. CDR3 protein: CASSLRAGGNQPQHF. CDR3 DNA sequence: TGTGCCAGTAGTCTACGAGCAGGGGGGAATCAGCCCCAGCATTTT.